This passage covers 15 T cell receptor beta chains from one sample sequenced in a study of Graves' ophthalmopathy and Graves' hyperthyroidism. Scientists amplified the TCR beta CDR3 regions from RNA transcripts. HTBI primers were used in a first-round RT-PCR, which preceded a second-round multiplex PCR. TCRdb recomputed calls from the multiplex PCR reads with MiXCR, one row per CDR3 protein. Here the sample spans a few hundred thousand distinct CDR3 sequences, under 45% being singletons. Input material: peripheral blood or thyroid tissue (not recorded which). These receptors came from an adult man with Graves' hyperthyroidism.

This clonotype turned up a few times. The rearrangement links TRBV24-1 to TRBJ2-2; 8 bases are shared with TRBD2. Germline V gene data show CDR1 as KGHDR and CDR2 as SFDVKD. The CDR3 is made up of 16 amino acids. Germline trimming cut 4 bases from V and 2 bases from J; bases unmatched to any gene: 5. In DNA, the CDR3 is TGTGCCACCAGTGACCCTACTAGCGGCAACACCGGGGAGCTGTTTTTT. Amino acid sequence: CATSDPTSGNTGELFF.

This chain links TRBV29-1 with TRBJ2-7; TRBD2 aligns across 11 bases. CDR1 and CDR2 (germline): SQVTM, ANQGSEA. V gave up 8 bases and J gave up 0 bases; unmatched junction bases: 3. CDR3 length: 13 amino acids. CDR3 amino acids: CSPTSGSSYEQYF. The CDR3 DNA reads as TGCAGCCCTACTAGCGGGAGCTCCTACGAGCAGTACTTC.

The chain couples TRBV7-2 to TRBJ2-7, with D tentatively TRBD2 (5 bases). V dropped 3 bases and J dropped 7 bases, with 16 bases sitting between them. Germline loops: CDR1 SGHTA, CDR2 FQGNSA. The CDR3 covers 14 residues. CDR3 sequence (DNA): TGTGCCAGCAGCTTGGGAGCACAGACCGGGGAGCAGTACTTC. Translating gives CASSLGAQTGEQYF.

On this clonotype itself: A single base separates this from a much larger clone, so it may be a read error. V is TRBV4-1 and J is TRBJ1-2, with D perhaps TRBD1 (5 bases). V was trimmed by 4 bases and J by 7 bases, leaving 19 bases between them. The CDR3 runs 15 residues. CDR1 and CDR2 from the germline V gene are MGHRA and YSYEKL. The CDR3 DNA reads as TGCGCCAGCAGCCGAGGACCTTCTTTAGGGGTTGGCTACACCTTC. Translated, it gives CASSRGPSLGVGYTF.

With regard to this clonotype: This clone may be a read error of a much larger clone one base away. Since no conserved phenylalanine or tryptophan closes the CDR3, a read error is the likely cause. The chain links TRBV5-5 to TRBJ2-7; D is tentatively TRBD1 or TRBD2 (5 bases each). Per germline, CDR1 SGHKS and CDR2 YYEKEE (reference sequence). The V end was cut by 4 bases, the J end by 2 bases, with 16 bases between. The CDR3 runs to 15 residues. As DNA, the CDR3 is TGTGCCAGCAGCCCCCAGGGTGGAGGCACCTACGAGCAGTACCTC. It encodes CASSPQGGGTYEQYL.

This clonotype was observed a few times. CDR3 DNA: TGTGCCAGCAGTTTAAGGGCACCAGGGCCTGAAGCTTTCTTT. Translated: CASSLRAPGPEAFF. V is TRBV28 and J is TRBJ1-1; D perhaps matches TRBD1 (5 bases). This CDR3 contains 14 residues. The V end lost 2 bases, the J end lost 6 bases, and 13 bases lay between the germline ends. Germline V gene lookup returns CDR1 MDHEN and CDR2 SYDVKM.

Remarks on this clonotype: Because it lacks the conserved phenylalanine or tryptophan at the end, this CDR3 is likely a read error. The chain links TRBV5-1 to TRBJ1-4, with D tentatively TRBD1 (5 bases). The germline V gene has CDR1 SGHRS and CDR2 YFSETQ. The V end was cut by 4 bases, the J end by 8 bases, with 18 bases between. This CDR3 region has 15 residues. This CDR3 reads CASSIDGTPDEKLFL. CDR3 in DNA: TGCGCCAGCAGCATCGACGGGACCCCAGACGAAAAACTGTTTCTT.

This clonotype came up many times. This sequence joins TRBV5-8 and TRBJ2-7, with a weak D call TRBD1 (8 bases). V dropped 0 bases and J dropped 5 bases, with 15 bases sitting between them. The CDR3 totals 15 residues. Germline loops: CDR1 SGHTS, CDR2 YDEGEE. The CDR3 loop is CASSLVGTGGDEQYF. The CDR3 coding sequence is TGTGCCAGCAGCTTGGTAGGAACAGGGGGGGACGAGCAGTACTTC.

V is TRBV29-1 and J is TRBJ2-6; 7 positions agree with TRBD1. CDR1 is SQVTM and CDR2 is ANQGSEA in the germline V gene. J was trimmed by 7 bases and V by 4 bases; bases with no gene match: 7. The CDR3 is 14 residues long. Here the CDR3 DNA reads TGCAGCGTTGCTGTGGGGACAGCAGCCAACGTCCTGACTTTC. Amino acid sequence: CSVAVGTAANVLTF.

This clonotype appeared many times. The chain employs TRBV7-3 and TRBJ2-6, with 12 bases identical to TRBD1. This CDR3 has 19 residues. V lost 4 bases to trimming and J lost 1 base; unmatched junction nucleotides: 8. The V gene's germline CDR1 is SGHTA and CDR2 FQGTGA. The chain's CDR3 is CASSSVGGQGASGANVLTF. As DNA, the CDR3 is TGTGCCAGCAGCTCAGTTGGGGGACAGGGGGCGTCTGGGGCCAACGTCCTGACTTTC.

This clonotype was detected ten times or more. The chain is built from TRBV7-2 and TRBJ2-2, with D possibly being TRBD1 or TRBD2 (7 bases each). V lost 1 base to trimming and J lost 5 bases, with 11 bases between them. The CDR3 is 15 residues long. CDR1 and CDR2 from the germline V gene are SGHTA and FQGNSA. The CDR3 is CASSLVQGGTGELFF. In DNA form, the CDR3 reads TGTGCCAGCAGCTTAGTTCAGGGGGGGACCGGGGAGCTGTTTTTT.

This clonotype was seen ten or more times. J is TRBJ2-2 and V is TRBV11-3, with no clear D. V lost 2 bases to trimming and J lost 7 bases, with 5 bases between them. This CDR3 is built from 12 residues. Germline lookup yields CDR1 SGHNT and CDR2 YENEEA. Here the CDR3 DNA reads TGTGCCAGCAGCTTAATAGACGGGGAGCTGTTTTTT. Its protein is CASSLIDGELFF.

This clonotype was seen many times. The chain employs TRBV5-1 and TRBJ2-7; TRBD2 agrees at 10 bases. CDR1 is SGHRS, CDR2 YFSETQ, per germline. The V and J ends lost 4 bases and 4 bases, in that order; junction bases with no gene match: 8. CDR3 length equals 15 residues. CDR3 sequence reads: CASSSLPGLAYEQYF. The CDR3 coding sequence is TGCGCCAGCAGCAGCCTCCCGGGACTAGCGTACGAGCAGTACTTC.

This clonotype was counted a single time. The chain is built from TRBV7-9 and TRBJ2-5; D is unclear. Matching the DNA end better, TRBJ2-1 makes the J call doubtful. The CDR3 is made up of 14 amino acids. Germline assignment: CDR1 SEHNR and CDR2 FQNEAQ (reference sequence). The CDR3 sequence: CASSYPLQLNEQFF. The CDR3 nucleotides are TGTGCCAGCAGCTACCCACTCCAACTCAATGAGCAGTTCTTC.

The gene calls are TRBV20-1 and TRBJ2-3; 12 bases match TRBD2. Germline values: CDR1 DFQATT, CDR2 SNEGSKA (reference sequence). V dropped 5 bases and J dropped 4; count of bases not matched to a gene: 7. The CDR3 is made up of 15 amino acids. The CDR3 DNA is TGCAGTGCTCCCAGTCGACTAGCGGGGGCAGATACGCAGTATTTT. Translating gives CSAPSRLAGADTQYF.